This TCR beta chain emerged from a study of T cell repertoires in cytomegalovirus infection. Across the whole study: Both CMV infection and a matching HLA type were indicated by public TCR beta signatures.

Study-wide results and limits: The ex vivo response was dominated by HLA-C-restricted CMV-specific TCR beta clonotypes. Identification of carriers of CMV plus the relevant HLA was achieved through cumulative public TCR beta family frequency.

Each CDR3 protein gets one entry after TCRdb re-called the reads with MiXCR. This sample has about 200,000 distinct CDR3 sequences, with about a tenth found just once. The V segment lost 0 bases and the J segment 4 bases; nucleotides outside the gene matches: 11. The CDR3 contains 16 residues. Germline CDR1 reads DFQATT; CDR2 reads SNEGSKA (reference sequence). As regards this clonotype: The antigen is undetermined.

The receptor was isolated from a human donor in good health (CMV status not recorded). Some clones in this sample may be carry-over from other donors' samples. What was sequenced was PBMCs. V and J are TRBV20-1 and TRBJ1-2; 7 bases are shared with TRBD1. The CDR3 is CSAREAGDSVTYGYTF. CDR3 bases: TGCAGTGCTAGAGAGGCCGGGGACAGTGTTACCTATGGCTACACCTTC.